This entry describes one T cell receptor beta chain. CDR3 size: 14 residues. In germline, CDR1 is SGHTA, CDR2 FQGTGA. The ends were cut back, 5 bases at V and 3 bases at J, with 10 bases in the middle. This sample is part of a study of T cells after posttransplantation cyclophosphamide. Libraries were prepared by immunoSEQ multiplex PCR; TCRdb keeps only in-frame clonotypes and omits some of them. The sample lists tens of thousands of clones, 70% to 90% occurring once. This rearrangement joins TRBV7-3 to TRBJ2-2; a weak D match, TRBD2 (5 bases). This receptor was taken from a man aged 25 to 40 with a blood cancer, CMV-positive, and with a related stem cell donor. The specimen sequenced was PBMCs. The CDR3 DNA follows: TGTGCCAGCAGCGTGGGTAGCGACACCGGGGAGCTGTTTTTT. Translated: CASSVGSDTGELFF.